This TCR beta chain was found in a study of vaccination and CD4 T cells after COVID-19. This clonotype was counted a few times. Antigen specificity is unknown. This CDR3 has 16 residues. The germline gives CDR1 DFQATT, CDR2 SNEGSKA (reference sequence). V lost 6 bases to trimming and J lost 3 bases; unmatched junction nucleotides: 14. As to treatment: approximately 9-day PBMC culture with coronavirus spike peptide pools or control peptides (ViraFEST assay). An unexposed donor provided the CD4+ T cells, which were collected before the COVID-19 pandemic (2011-2018). SARS-CoV-2 S/N and four cold-coronavirus spikes were used to probe unexposed-donor CD4+ T cells, cells permitting. Scientists ran DNA taken from cultured CD4+ T cells through the Oncomine TCR Beta short-read assay for sequencing. TCRdb re-analysed the PCR reads in MiXCR, keeping a single row per CDR3 protein. The repertoire holds about 5,600 distinct CDR3 sequences, with about 45% as singletons.

Sequenced sample: CD4+ T cells from blood, cultured in vitro. This clonotype was obtained from a human donor in good health. The V and J genes are TRBV20-1 and TRBJ1-2; 9 bases fit TRBD1. CDR3 sequence: CSADPGQGGKDYGYTF. CDR3 nucleotides: TGCAGTGCGGACCCGGGACAGGGTGGAAAAGACTATGGCTACACCTTC.